These T cell receptor beta chains were read from a single sample in a study of T cells in narcolepsy. Using immunoSEQ multiplex PCR, the repertoire was profiled, and TCRdb retains in-frame clones only, with some absent. The sample contains around 32,000 clones, around four fifths of which appear only once. The sequencing sample was made of memory (CD45RA-) CD4+ T cells from blood. These receptors were taken from a human donor in good health. CDR3s include the opening cysteine and the closing phenylalanine or tryptophan. The order of the fields is J gene, V gene, clone size, CDR3 protein. Expanded clones are given a class, and other clones once, few, many or no size at all.

>TRBJ2-7|TRBV6-5|few
CASSYGSLRGDQQYF
>TRBJ1-5|TRBV6-6|NA
CASWEGIGGNQPQHF
>TRBJ1-2|TRBV6-5|NA
CASSYNRGNDGYTF
>TRBJ1-2|TRBV2|NA
CASREDSSGGYTF
>TRBJ2-3|TRBV5-1|NA
CASSVGTGRGTDTQYF
>TRBJ2-4|TRBV7-8|NA
CASSLGARGNIQYF
>TRBJ1-6|TRBV4-1|NA
CASSQEPDLGNSPLHF
>TRBJ2-7|TRBV7-8|NA
CASSLARIFSYEQYF
>TRBJ2-5|TRBV7-6|NA
CASSLTALGQETQYF
>TRBJ1-4|TRBV6-1|NA
CASRPTVSGAPTIF